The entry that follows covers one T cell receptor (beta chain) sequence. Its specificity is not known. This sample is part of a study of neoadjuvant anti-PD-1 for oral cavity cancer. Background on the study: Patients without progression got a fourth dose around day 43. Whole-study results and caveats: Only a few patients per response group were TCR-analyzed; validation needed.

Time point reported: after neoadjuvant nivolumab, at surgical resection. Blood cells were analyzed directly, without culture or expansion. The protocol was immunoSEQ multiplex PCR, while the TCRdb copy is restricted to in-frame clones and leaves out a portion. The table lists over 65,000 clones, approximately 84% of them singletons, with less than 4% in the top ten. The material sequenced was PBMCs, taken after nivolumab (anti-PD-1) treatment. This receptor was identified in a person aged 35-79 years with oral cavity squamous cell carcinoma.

CDR3 protein: CASGLRRTGRNQPQHF. The CDR3 nucleotides read TGTGCTAGTGGTTTGCGACGGACGGGTCGCAATCAGCCCCAGCATTTT. The chain recombines TRBV12-5 with TRBJ1-5; D unresolved. Germline CDR1 is LGHNT and CDR2 is FRNRAP. The CDR3 totals 16 residues. Trimming took 2 bases from V and 2 from J, leaving 13 bases between them.